Shown below are 5 T cell receptor beta chains from a single sample sequenced in a study of post-analysis software for immune sequencing data. Unique molecular identifiers were present in the TCR beta cDNA libraries. TCRdb recomputed calls from the PCR reads with MiXCR, one row per CDR3 protein. The profile shows fewer than 850,000 distinct CDR3 sequences, 25% to 30% of them singletons. Findings of the study overall: Patients used about five TRBV segments, including TRBV5-6, TRBV5-1 and TRBV20-1, more often than controls.

Their antigen targets remain unknown. Material for sequencing was blood. Source of these receptors: a girl aged 10 to 17 with multiple sclerosis.

This clonotype turned up a few times. V and J are TRBV12-3 or TRBV12-4 and TRBJ1-5; D perhaps matches TRBD1 (5 bases). Trimming stripped 3 bases from V and 3 bases from J, with 9 bases between. The CDR3 is made up of 14 amino acids. CDR3 residues: CASSFSRANQPQHF. The CDR3 DNA is TGTGCCAGCAGTTTTTCCAGGGCCAATCAGCCCCAGCATTTT.

This clonotype was counted ten times or more. V is TRBV5-6 and J is TRBJ2-7; tentative D call: TRBD1 (6 bases). The V gene lost 0 bases and the J gene lost 2 bases, with 9 bases spanning the gap. Germline CDR1 and CDR2: SGHDT and YYEEEE. There are 14 residues in the CDR3. The CDR3 loop reads CASSLAGVTYEQYF. The CDR3, as DNA: TGTGCCAGCAGCTTGGCAGGGGTAACCTACGAGCAGTACTTC.

This clonotype was seen a few times. The chain is built from TRBV7-9 and TRBJ2-1; TRBD1 agrees at 11 bases. CDR3 length equals 16 residues. Trimming removed 4 bases from V and 5 bases from J; junction bases left unmatched: 7. CDR1 SEHNR and CDR2 FQNEAQ come from the germline V gene (reference sequence). The CDR3 sequence: CASSSGQGALDNEQFF. The DNA of the CDR3 is TGTGCCAGCAGCTCCGGACAGGGGGCTCTCGACAATGAGCAGTTCTTC.

V and J are TRBV6-1 and TRBJ2-1, with TRBD1 as a possible D gene (6 bases). V was shortened by 4 bases and J by 7 bases, with 20 bases between the two germline ends. The CDR3 consists of 16 residues. Germline assignment: CDR1 MNHNS and CDR2 SASEGT. CDR3 loop: CASSGTAGAIWNEQFF. DNA for the CDR3: TGTGCCAGCAGTGGTACCGCAGGGGCGATTTGGAATGAGCAGTTCTTC.

The chain uses TRBV6-5 and TRBJ2-5, with 14 bases fitting TRBD2. Germline CDR1 is MNHEY and CDR2 is SVGAGI. The CDR3 spans 17 residues. V trimming: 6 bases; J trimming: 0 bases; junction bases outside the gene matches: 6. The CDR3 sequence is CASSLTSGGAHQETQYF. The CDR3 DNA sequence: TGTGCCAGCAGCTTGACTAGCGGGGGGGCCCACCAAGAGACCCAGTACTTC.